One T cell receptor beta chain is described in this entry. These data come from a study of OX40 agonist ivuxolimab in advanced cancers. The J segment lost 5 bases and the V segment lost 6 bases, leaving 6 bases of the junction unmatched. Germline CDR1 SNHLY, CDR2 FYNNEI. The CDR3 is 14 residues long. Clones were sequenced by immunoSEQ multiplex PCR, and TCRdb holds only the in-frame ones, with some missing. The sample lists fewer than 100,000 clones, roughly nine tenths occurring once. The source of this sequence is an adult with an advanced solid tumor such as melanoma, head and neck, liver or kidney cancer. The gene calls are TRBV2 and TRBJ2-5; 10 bases are shared with TRBD1. This specimen was CD4+ or CD8+ T cells sorted from blood, taken in a trial of the OX40 agonist ivuxolimab. This chain's CDR3 is CASRETGGGETQYF. The CDR3 DNA reads as TGTGCCAGCAGGGAGACAGGGGGCGGTGAGACCCAGTACTTC.